The next 5 T cell receptor beta chains were all read from a single sample in a study of T cells in Graves' hyperthyroidism and ophthalmopathy (dated by TCRdb to between 2019 and 2020). Library method: multiplex PCR. The listed sequencing device is Illumina HiSeq 2000. The TCR beta CDR3 regions were amplified from RNA transcripts. A first-round RT-PCR of the TCR CDR3 used the HTBI primer set with the Qiagen OneStep RT-PCR kit. Through fastp at Q25 and MiXCR, TCRdb rebuilt clones from the public reads, retaining in-frame beta chains. All rows with the same CDR3 protein become a single entry with the most common DNA and genes. Within this sample are nearly 600,000 distinct CDR3 sequences, with around 14% of them counted one time only. Together, the top ten hold almost 6% of the sample. Sequencing used blood. The receptors were sampled from a woman in her thirties with Graves' hyperthyroidism that later progressed to Graves' ophthalmopathy.

This clonotype showed up many times. The chain has TRBV7-9 and TRBJ2-1, with a tentative D call TRBD2 (6 bases). V dropped 11 bases and J dropped 8 bases, with 19 bases sitting between them. This CDR3 region has 13 residues. Germline lookup yields CDR1 SEHNR and CDR2 FQNEAQ (reference sequence). The CDR3, as DNA: TGTGCCTGGGGCGGGACTCCCCCAGATGAGCAGTTCTTC. Its protein product is CAWGGTPPDEQFF.

This clonotype was counted a few times. A much larger clone sits a single nucleotide away, making a read error possible. The V gene is TRBV27, the J gene TRBJ1-2; D perhaps matches TRBD1 (6 bases). The CDR3 is 11 amino acids. In germline, CDR1 is MNHEY, CDR2 SMNVEV (reference sequence). CDR3 loop: CASRGGAGCTF. CDR3 sequence (DNA): TGTGCCAGCCGAGGGGGGGCTGGCTGCACCTTC.

Ten or more counts support this clonotype. This chain joins TRBV28 and TRBJ1-1, with 9 bases fitting TRBD1. V dropped 7 bases and J dropped 6; count of bases not matched to a gene: 9. The CDR3 is 14 amino acids. CDR1 and CDR2 from the germline V gene are MDHEN and SYDVKM. The CDR3 sequence: CASIAQGAGAEAFF. The CDR3 nucleotides read TGTGCCAGCATCGCACAGGGGGCAGGGGCTGAAGCTTTCTTT.

The rearrangement uses TRBV27 and TRBJ1-1, with D tentatively TRBD1 (6 bases). This CDR3 has 14 amino acids. The germline V gene encodes CDR1 MNHEY and CDR2 SMNVEV (reference sequence). Deletions cut 1 base from V and 5 bases from J, with 11 bases between. CDR3 region: CASSLLGAGTEAFF. CDR3 DNA: TGTGCCAGCAGTTTATTGGGGGCGGGGACTGAAGCTTTCTTT.

In this sample, this clonotype turned up a few times. V usage is TRBV4-3 and J usage is TRBJ2-1; D ambiguous. V was clipped by 0 bases and J by 7 bases, with 16 bases between them. The CDR3 length is 16 residues. CDR1 is LGHNA and CDR2 is YSLEER in the germline V gene. This CDR3 is CASSQDFRARWNEQFF. The CDR3 DNA sequence: TGCGCCAGCAGCCAAGATTTCCGAGCGAGATGGAATGAGCAGTTCTTC.